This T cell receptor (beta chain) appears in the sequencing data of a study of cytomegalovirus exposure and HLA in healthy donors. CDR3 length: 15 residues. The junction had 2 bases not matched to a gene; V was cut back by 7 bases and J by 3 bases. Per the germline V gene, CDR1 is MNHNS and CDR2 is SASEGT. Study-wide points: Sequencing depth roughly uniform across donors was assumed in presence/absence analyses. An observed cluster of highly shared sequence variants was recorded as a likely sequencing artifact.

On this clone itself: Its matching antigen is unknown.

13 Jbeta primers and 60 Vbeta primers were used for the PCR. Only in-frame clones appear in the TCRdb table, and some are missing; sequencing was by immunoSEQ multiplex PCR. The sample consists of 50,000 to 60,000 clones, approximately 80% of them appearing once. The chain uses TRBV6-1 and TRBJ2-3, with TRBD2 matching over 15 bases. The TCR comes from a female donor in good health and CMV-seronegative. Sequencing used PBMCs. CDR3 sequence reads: CASMGLAGGTDTQYF. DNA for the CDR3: TGTGCCAGCATGGGACTAGCGGGGGGAACAGATACGCAGTATTTT.